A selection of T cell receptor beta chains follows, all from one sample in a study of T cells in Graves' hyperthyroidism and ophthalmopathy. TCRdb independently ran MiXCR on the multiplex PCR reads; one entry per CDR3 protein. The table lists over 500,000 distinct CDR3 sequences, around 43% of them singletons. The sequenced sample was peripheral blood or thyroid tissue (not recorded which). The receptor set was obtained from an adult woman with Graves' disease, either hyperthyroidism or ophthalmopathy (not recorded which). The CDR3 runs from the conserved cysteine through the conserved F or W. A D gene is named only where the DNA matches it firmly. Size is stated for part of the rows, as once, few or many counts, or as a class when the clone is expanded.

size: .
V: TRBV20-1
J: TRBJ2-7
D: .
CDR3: CSAPQGILDEQYF
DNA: TGCAGTGCTCCCCAGGGGATCCTTGACGAGCAGTACTTC

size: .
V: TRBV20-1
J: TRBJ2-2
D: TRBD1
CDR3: CSARSLTGGNTGELFF
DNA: TGCAGTGCTAGATCCTTGACAGGGGGGAACACCGGGGAGCTGTTTTTT

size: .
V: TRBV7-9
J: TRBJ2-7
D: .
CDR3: CASSSNDRGLSSGTEQYF
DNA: TGTGCCAGCAGCTCTAACGACAGGGGGCTGTCTAGCGGGACAGAGCAGTACTTC

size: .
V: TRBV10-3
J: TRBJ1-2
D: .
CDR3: CAISDAVEWNYGYTF
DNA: TGTGCCATCAGTGACGCTGTAGAGTGGAACTATGGCTACACCTTC

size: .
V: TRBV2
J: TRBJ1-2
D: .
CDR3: CASSASPTGRSYGYTF
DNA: TGTGCCAGCAGTGCTAGTCCCACAGGGAGGAGCTATGGCTACACCTTC

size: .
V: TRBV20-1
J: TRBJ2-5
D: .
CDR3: CSAGPEQETQYF
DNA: TGCAGTGCCGGGCCAGAGCAAGAGACCCAGTACTTC

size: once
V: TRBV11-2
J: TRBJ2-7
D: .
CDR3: CASSTVGGLGEQYF
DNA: TGTGCCAGCAGCACCGTCGGGGGACTGGGCGAGCAGTACTTC

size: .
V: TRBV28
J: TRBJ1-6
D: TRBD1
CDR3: CASSLGDRSNSPLHF
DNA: TGTGCCAGCAGTCTCGGGGACAGATCAAATTCACCCCTCCACTTT

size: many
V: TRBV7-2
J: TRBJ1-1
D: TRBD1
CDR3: CASSFLGTGGTEAFF
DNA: TGTGCCAGCAGCTTTTTAGGGACAGGGGGTACTGAAGCTTTCTTT

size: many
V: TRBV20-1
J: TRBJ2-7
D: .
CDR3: CSASDAPYEQYF
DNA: TGCAGTGCTAGCGACGCCCCCTACGAGCAGTACTTC

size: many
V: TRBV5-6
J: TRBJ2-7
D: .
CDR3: CASSTRDEQYF
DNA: TGTGCCAGCAGCACCAGGGACGAGCAGTACTTC

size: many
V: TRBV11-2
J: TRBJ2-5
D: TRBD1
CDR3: CASSLWRQGGETQYF
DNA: TGTGCCAGCAGCTTATGGAGACAGGGTGGAGAGACCCAGTACTTC

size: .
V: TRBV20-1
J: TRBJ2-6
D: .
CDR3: CSVRDRLANSGANVLTF
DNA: TGCAGTGTTAGGGACAGACTAGCGAACTCTGGGGCCAACGTCCTGACTTTC

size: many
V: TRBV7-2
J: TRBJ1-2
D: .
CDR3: CASSLGYGPYGYTF
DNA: TGTGCCAGCAGCTTAGGTTACGGGCCCTATGGCTACACCTTC

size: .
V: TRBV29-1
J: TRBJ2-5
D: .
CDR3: CSVGWVTGETQYF
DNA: TGCAGCGTTGGATGGGTTACCGGGGAGACCCAGTACTTC

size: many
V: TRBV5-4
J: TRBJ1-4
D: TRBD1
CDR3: CASSLGQGQGEKLFF
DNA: TGTGCCAGCAGCTTGGGACAGGGTCAAGGTGAAAAACTGTTTTTT

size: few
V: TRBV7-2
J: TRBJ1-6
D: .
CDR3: CASSPSFQDLNSPLHF
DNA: TGCGCCAGCAGCCCCTCGTTCCAAGACTTGAATTCACCCCTCCACTTT

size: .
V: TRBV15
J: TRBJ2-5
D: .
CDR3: CATSRDAGARETQYF
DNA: TGTGCCACCAGCAGAGATGCGGGGGCGAGGGAGACCCAGTACTTC

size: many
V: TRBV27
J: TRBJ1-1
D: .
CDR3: CASWMQGPNTEAFF
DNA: TGTGCCAGCTGGATGCAGGGGCCGAACACTGAAGCTTTCTTT

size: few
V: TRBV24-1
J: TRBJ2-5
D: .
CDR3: CATASGARYETQYF
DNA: TGTGCCACCGCCTCAGGGGCTCGGTACGAGACCCAGTACTTC

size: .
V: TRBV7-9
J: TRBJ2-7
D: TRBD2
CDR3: CANGQGLAGDGRSVEQYF
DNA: TGCGCCAACGGCCAGGGACTAGCGGGAGATGGGAGGTCGGTCGAGCAGTACTTC

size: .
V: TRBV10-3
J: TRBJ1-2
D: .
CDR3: CAISESRGAGYTF
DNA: TGTGCCATCAGTGAGTCGAGAGGGGCTGGCTACACCTTC

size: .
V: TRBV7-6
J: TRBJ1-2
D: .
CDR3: CASSSTAGGGYTF
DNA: TGTGCCAGCAGCTCAACAGCGGGGGGTGGCTACACCTTC

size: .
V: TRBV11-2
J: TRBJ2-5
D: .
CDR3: CASSYGFAQGETQYF
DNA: TGTGCCAGCAGTTACGGTTTCGCCCAGGGAGAGACCCAGTACTTC

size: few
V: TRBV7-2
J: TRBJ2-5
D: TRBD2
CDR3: CASSRATSGSLEETQYF
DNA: TGTGCCAGCAGCCGAGCGACTAGCGGGAGTTTGGAAGAGACCCAGTACTTC